Each of the 5 T cell receptor beta chains below was sequenced from the same sample in a study of CD8+CD57+ T cells in acquired aplastic anemia. Investigators profiled TCR beta VDJ and CDR3 from genomic DNA template. Each CDR3 protein gets one entry after TCRdb re-called the reads with MiXCR. The sample has tens of thousands of distinct CDR3 sequences; roughly two thirds are singletons. Patients included in sequencing had previously demonstrated CD8+CD57+ cell expansion by flow cytometry. The sample comprised sorted CD4+, CD8+, or CD8+CD57+ T cells (not recorded which) from PBMCs. The receptors originated from a human donor with aplastic anemia.

This clonotype was seen a few times. The chain employs TRBV29-1 and TRBJ2-5, with 8 bases fitting TRBD2. The CDR3 has 15 residues. J gave up 2 bases and V 4 bases, and 9 bases lay outside the gene matches. From germline, CDR1 is SQVTM and CDR2 ANQGSEA. The CDR3 sequence: CSVAKAGAGQETQYF. The CDR3, as DNA: TGCAGCGTTGCTAAAGCGGGGGCCGGTCAAGAGACCCAGTACTTC.

This clonotype was counted only a few times. The chain employs TRBV24-1 and TRBJ2-1, with TRBD2 matching 11 bases. The germline gives CDR1 KGHDR, CDR2 SFDVKD. CDR3 length: 16 amino acids. V lost 1 base to trimming and J lost 7 bases; unmatched junction nucleotides: 5. The CDR3 region has the DNA TGTGCCACCAGTGATTTCCTAGCGGGGGGCGCGAATGAGCAGTTCTTC. Its protein product is CATSDFLAGGANEQFF.

This clonotype was picked up many times. The gene calls are TRBV6-1 and TRBJ2-5, with D possibly being TRBD2 (6 bases). This CDR3 has 16 amino acids. V lost 7 bases, J lost 3 bases, and 21 bases lay in between. The germline V gene encodes CDR1 MNHNS and CDR2 SASEGT. CDR3 sequence: CASKHTGLAKKETQYF. CDR3 sequence (DNA): TGTGCCAGCAAACACACCGGTCTAGCGAAAAAAGAGACCCAGTACTTC.

The chain combines TRBV7-9 with TRBJ2-7; tentatively, D is TRBD1 (7 bases). Trimming left V 3 bases short and J 11 bases short, with 23 bases between. The CDR3 consists of 15 residues. The V gene's germline CDR1 is SEHNR and CDR2 FQNEAQ (reference sequence). CDR3 sequence: CASSFRDWDRTSKYF. The CDR3 nucleotides are TGTGCCAGCAGCTTTAGGGACTGGGACAGAACCTCGAAGTACTTC.

The table lists this clonotype with a few counts. V gene TRBV11-2 combines with J gene TRBJ1-5; no firm D call. Germline values: CDR1 SGHAT, CDR2 FQNNGV. This CDR3 contains 16 residues. The V end lost 1 base, the J end lost 5 bases, and 15 bases lay between the germline ends. CDR3 amino acids: CASSLVGSGLDQPQHF. The CDR3 nucleotides are TGTGCCAGCAGCTTAGTAGGTTCAGGCCTTGATCAGCCCCAGCATTTT.